This passage covers 8 T cell receptor beta chains from one sample sequenced in a study of shared clonotypes between healthy human individuals (dated by TCRdb to about 2020). Preparation of the library involved the immunoSEQ multiplex PCR assay. The immuneACCESS repertoire file appears here via TCRdb, limited to in-frame rearrangements. These files lack a portion of the clones; in checked studies, under half of the deficit traces to unresolved V genes, and the cause of the others is not known. In this sample the table shows some 510,000 clones, approximately 85% of which occur a single time. The ten largest clonotypes hold 13% of the sample. The sequenced sample consisted of PBMCs. The receptors come from a woman aged 40 to 50 in good health. Some clones in this sample may be carry-over from other donors' samples.

This chain connects TRBV6-4 to TRBJ2-1; D may be TRBD1 (7 bases). Germline lookup yields CDR1 MRHNA and CDR2 SNTAGT. The V and J ends lost 3 bases and 3 bases respectively, with 12 bases between them. The CDR3 covers 15 residues. As DNA, the CDR3 is TGTGCCAGCAGTGATGGGCAGGGGGGCTACAATGAGCAGTTCTTC. Translated: CASSDGQGGYNEQFF.

V and J are TRBV10-3 and TRBJ1-1; 7 bases map to TRBD1. Germline CDR1 is ENHRY and CDR2 is SYGVKD. V dropped 5 bases and J dropped 3; count of bases not matched to a gene: 6. This CDR3 spans 14 amino acids. For the CDR3, the DNA is TGTGCCATCAGTCAGACAGGGTTAGACACTGAAGCTTTCTTT. This gives the protein CAISQTGLDTEAFF.

The chain joins TRBV2 to TRBJ1-2, with D tentatively TRBD1 (5 bases). This CDR3 comprises 14 residues. The V gene lost 4 bases and the J gene lost 8 bases, with 17 bases spanning the gap. Germline CDR1 SNHLY, CDR2 FYNNEI. The CDR3 loop reads CASSAARAAGGYTF. Written as DNA, the CDR3 is TGTGCCAGCAGTGCCGCCAGGGCGGCGGGGGGCTACACCTTC.

This chain links TRBV7-6 with TRBJ2-7, with D perhaps being TRBD1 or TRBD2 (6 bases each). Per the germline V gene, CDR1 is SGHVS and CDR2 is FNYEAQ. This CDR3 region has 15 residues. Trimming removed 1 base from V and 2 bases from J, with 12 bases in between. CDR3 in amino acids: CASSLEGGRAYEQYF. In DNA, the CDR3 is TGTGCCAGCAGCTTAGAGGGGGGACGGGCCTACGAGCAGTACTTC.

The chain uses TRBV7-8 and TRBJ2-7, with 14 bases aligning to TRBD2. Germline loops: CDR1 SGHVS, CDR2 FQNEAQ. The CDR3 runs 18 residues. The V segment lost 2 bases and the J segment 0 bases; nucleotides outside the gene matches: 6. The CDR3 spells CASSLLGLAGGPSYEQYF. CDR3 coding DNA: TGTGCCAGCAGCTTATTAGGACTAGCGGGAGGTCCCTCCTACGAGCAGTACTTC.

In this sample, this clone turned up a few times. The chain combines TRBV28 with TRBJ2-3, with 9 bases fitting TRBD2. The CDR3 length is 14 residues. With 10 bases clipped from V and 1 base from J, the junction kept 6 bases outside the gene matches. CDR1 is MDHEN, CDR2 SYDVKM, per germline. The CDR3 spells CATAGGPGTDTQYF. CDR3 coding DNA: TGTGCCACGGCGGGAGGGCCCGGCACAGATACGCAGTATTTT.

About this clone itself: This specimen includes other DNA sequences encoding the same CDR3. This chain connects TRBV28 to TRBJ2-7; 14 bases match TRBD2. Germline loops: CDR1 MDHEN, CDR2 SYDVKM. This CDR3 comprises 15 residues. V lost 5 bases to trimming and J lost 4 bases; unmatched junction nucleotides: 4. The CDR3 DNA reads TGTGCCAGCAGTCCGGGACTAGCGGGAGTGTACGAGCAGTACTTC. Translating it yields CASSPGLAGVYEQYF.

There are a few counts of this clone. This chain uses TRBV7-9 with TRBJ2-2; D is possibly TRBD2 (6 bases). The CDR3 covers 15 residues. V was pared by 5 bases and J by 4 bases, with 14 bases between. CDR1 is SEHNR and CDR2 is FQNEAQ in the germline V gene (reference sequence). CDR3 amino acids: CASSRNEAGTGELFF. The DNA for the CDR3 is TGTGCCAGCAGCCGAAATGAAGCGGGCACCGGGGAGCTGTTTTTT.